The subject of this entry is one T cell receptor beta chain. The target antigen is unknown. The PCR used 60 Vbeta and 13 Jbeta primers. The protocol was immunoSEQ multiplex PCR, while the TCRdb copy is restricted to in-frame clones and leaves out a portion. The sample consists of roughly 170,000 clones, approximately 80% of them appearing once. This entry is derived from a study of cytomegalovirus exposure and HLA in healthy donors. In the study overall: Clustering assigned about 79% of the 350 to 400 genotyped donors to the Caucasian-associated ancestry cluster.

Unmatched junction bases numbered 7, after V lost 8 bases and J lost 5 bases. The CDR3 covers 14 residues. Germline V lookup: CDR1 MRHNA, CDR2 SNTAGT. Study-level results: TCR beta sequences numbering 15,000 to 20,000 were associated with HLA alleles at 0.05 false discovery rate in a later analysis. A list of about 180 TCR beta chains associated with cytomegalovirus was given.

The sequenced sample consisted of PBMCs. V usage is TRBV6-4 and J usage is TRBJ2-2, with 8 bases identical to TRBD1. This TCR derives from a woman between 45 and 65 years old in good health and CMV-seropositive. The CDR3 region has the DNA TGTGCCAGCCGCGGACAGGGAATGACCGGGGAGCTGTTTTTT. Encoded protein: CASRGQGMTGELFF.